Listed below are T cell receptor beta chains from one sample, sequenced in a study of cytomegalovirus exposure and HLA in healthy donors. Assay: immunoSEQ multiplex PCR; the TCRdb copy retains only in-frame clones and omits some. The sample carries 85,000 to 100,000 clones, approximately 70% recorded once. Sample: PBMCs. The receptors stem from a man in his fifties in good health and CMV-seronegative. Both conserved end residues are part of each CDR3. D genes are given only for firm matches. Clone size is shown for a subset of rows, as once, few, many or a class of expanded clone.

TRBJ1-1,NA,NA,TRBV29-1,CSVEREPNTEAFF,TGCAGCGTTGAACGGGAGCCGAACACTGAAGCTTTCTTT
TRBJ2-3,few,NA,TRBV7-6,CASSLAGRGDTDTQYF,TGTGCCAGCAGCTTAGCTGGCAGGGGGGACACAGATACGCAGTATTTT
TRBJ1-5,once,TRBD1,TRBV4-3,CASSQDKTGALAQHF,TGCGCCAGCAGCCAAGATAAAACAGGGGCTCTGGCCCAGCATTTT
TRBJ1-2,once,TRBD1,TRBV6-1,CASSDIGQGRLGYTF,TGTGCCAGCAGTGATATAGGACAGGGGCGATTGGGCTACACCTTC
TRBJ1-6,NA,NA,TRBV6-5,CASTGGGRNSPLHF,TGTGCCAGCACCGGGGGGGGGCGTAATTCACCCCTCCACTTT
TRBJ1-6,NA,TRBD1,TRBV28,CASSLGDRNNSPLHF,TGTGCCAGCAGTTTAGGGGACAGAAATAATTCACCCCTCCACTTT
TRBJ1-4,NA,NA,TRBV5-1,CASSARERGDEKLFF,TGCGCCAGCAGCGCCAGGGAAAGGGGTGATGAAAAACTGTTTTTT
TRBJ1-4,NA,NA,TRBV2,CASKPGLTNEKLFF,TGTGCCAGCAAGCCGGGACTGACTAATGAAAAACTGTTTTTT
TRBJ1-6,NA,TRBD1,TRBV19,CASSIGQGGNSPLHF,TGTGCCAGTAGTATTGGACAGGGAGGCAATTCACCCCTCCACTTT
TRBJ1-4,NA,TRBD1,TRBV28,CASTTAGTAIEKLFF,TGTGCCAGCACCACAGCAGGGACAGCAATTGAAAAACTGTTTTTT
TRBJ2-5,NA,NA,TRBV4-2,CASSQGAGEETQYF,TGTGCCAGCAGCCAAGGGGCAGGGGAAGAGACCCAGTACTTC
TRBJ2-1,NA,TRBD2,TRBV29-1,CSVEKRGAYNEQFF,TGCAGCGTTGAAAAGCGGGGGGCCTACAATGAGCAGTTCTTC
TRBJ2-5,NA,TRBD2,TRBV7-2,CASSQRGTSGGAKTQYF,TGTGCCAGCAGCCAAAGGGGGACTAGCGGGGGGGCAAAGACCCAGTACTTC
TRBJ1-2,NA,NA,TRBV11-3,CASSSSRGGDYGYTF,TGTGCCAGCAGCTCCTCCAGGGGCGGAGACTATGGCTACACCTTC
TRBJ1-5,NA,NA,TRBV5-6,CASSLAVGANTQPQHF,TGTGCCAGCAGCTTGGCAGTGGGCGCCAACACTCAGCCCCAGCATTTT
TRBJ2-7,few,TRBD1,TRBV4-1,CASSQGWTGSSYEQYF,TGCGCCAGCAGCCAAGGGTGGACAGGGAGCTCCTACGAGCAGTACTTC
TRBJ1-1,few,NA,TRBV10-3,CAISGRGQTEAFF,TGTGCCATCAGTGGCAGGGGCCAAACTGAAGCTTTCTTT
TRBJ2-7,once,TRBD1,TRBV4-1,CASSQVAGTGRYEQYF,TGCGCCAGCAGCCAAGTGGCCGGGACAGGGCGGTACGAGCAGTACTTC
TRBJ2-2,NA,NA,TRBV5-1,CASSEFGGALTGELFF,TGCGCCAGCAGCGAGTTTGGGGGGGCCCTCACCGGGGAGCTGTTTTTT
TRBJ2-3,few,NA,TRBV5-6,CASSLGATDTQYF,TGTGCCAGCAGCTTGGGGGCCACAGATACGCAGTATTTT
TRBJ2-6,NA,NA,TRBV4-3,CASSQDLGANVLTF,TGCGCCAGCAGCCAAGACTTAGGGGCCAACGTCCTGACTTTC
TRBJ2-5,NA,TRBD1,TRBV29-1,CSAGTGRETQYF,TGCAGCGCCGGGACAGGGCGAGAGACCCAGTACTTC
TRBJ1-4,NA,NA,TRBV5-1,CASSLFQAATNEKLFF,TGCGCCAGCAGCTTGTTTCAGGCTGCAACTAATGAAAAACTGTTTTTT
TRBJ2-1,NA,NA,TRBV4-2,CASSQELVSYNEQFF,TGTGCCAGCAGCCAAGAGCTAGTATCCTACAATGAGCAGTTCTTC
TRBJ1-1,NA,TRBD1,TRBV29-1,CSVDGQGTRPEAFF,TGCAGCGTCGACGGACAGGGCACCCGACCTGAAGCTTTCTTT
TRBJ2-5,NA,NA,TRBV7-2,CASSLAAVPQGTQYF,TGTGCCAGCAGCTTAGCGGCGGTCCCCCAGGGGACCCAGTACTTC
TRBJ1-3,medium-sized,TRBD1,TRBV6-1,CASSLTGAGGNTIYF,TGTGCCAGCAGTCTGACAGGGGCCGGTGGAAACACCATATATTTT
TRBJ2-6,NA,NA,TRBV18,CASSPRGSFLTF,TGTGCCAGCTCACCCCGGGGTTCGTTCCTGACTTTC
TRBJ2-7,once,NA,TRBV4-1,CASSRIRASSYEQYF,TGCGCCAGCAGCCGTATCAGGGCTAGCTCCTACGAGCAGTACTTC
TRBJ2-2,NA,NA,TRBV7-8,CASSPRGGSNTGELFF,TGTGCCAGCAGCCCCCGCGGCGGATCGAACACCGGGGAGCTGTTTTTT
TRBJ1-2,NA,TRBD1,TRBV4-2,CASSQDRTGGYGYTF,TGTGCCAGCAGCCAAGATCGAACAGGGGGTTATGGCTACACCTTC
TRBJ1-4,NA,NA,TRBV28,CASIGGSANEKLFF,TGTGCCAGCATCGGGGGGTCGGCTAATGAAAAACTGTTTTTT
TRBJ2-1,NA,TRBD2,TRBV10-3,CAISESGLDYNEQFF,TGTGCCATCAGTGAGTCAGGACTAGATTACAATGAGCAGTTCTTC
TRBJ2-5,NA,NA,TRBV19,CASSSGYQETQYF,TGTGCCAGTTCCTCAGGGTACCAAGAGACCCAGTACTTC
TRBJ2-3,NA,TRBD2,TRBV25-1,CASSEGIAAGASNTQYF,TGTGCCAGCAGTGAAGGTATAGCAGCGGGAGCGTCAAATACGCAGTATTTT